The TCR beta chain described here comes from a study of stem cell transplantation in POMP-related autoinflammatory disease. Background on the study: Impaired MHC class I-dependent CD8+ differentiation was hypothesized from defective thymoproteasomes. Whole-study findings and limits: A trend toward lower repertoire diversity and greater clonality appeared in every analyzed T-cell subset of PRAID patients. Fewer unique TRB V-J gene pairings were identified in patients with PRAID.

As concerns this clone: The antigen is not known.

Germline CDR1 is SGHTA and CDR2 is FQGTGA. V was pared by 5 bases and J by 7 bases, with 18 bases between. The CDR3 is made up of 15 amino acids. The assay was immunoSEQ multiplex PCR, and TCRdb's table has in-frame clones only and misses some. The sample has 6,000 to 7,000 clones; over 80% are singletons. The source is a human donor in good health. The sample was a CXCR5-defined cell subset from PBMCs. The chain has TRBV7-3 and TRBJ2-1, with D possibly being TRBD1 or TRBD2 (7 bases each). The CDR3 coding sequence is TGTGCCAGCAGCCCCCAGGGGGGGGGCAAGAATGAGCAGTTCTTC. It yields the protein CASSPQGGGKNEQFF. The variable domain in full, with the rest retrieved from reference TRBV7-3 and TRBJ2-1, is GAGVSQTPSNKVTEKGKYVELRCDPISGHTALYWYRQSLGQGPEFLIYFQGTGAADDSGLPNDRFFAVRPEGSVSTLKIQRTERGDSAVYLCASSPQGGGKNEQFFGPGTRLTVL.